The 8 T cell receptor beta chains below all came from one sample that was sequenced in a study of T cells in tumors after PD-1 blockade. Measured with immunoSEQ multiplex PCR; TCRdb has only the in-frame clones, and not every one. The repertoire holds 54,000 or so clones, with 80% as singletons. The sample was PBMCs, taken before anti-PD-1 treatment. These TCRs come from a human donor with basal cell carcinoma.

This chain joins TRBV10-2 and TRBJ2-3; no clear D. The V gene lost 10 bases and the J gene lost 4 bases, with 9 bases spanning the gap. Germline CDR1 and CDR2: WSHSY and SAAADI. This CDR3 comprises 11 residues. The CDR3 spells CATSISDTQYF. The CDR3 DNA sequence: TGCGCCACCTCCATTTCAGATACGCAGTATTTT.

The rearrangement links TRBV9 to TRBJ2-3; 12 bases map to TRBD2. Losses at the gene ends were 0 bases for V and 2 bases for J; bases not matched to a gene: 4. Germline loops: CDR1 SGDLS, CDR2 YYNGEE. This CDR3 is 17 amino acids long. The CDR3 nucleotides read TGTGCCAGCAGCGTAGAGCCTAGCGGGGGGGCCACAGATACGCAGTATTTT. This sequence encodes CASSVEPSGGATDTQYF.

V and J are TRBV7-9 and TRBJ2-3, with 12 bases matching TRBD2. Trimming removed 0 bases from V and 2 bases from J; junction bases left unmatched: 6. This CDR3 has 18 amino acids. Per germline, CDR1 SEHNR and CDR2 FQNEAQ (reference sequence). The CDR3 loop reads CASSLAFWTSGDTDTQYF. In nucleotides, the CDR3 is TGTGCCAGCAGCTTAGCGTTTTGGACTAGCGGGGACACAGATACGCAGTATTTT.

V usage is TRBV4-1 and J usage is TRBJ2-1; D is uncertain. The CDR3 extends over 14 amino acids. Trimming cost V 6 bases and J 5 bases, with 14 bases left between them. Germline lookup yields CDR1 MGHRA and CDR2 YSYEKL. The CDR3, as DNA: TGCGCCAGCAGAGCCAGTGGTGTCCACAATGAGCAGTTCTTC. It yields the protein CASRASGVHNEQFF.

This chain connects TRBV9 to TRBJ2-3; D perhaps matches TRBD1 (6 bases). Germline assignment: CDR1 SGDLS and CDR2 YYNGEE. Trimming pared 0 bases from V and 1 base from J, leaving 9 bases between. This CDR3 has 15 residues. The CDR3 region is CASSVVSGGTDTQYF. In DNA form, the CDR3 reads TGTGCCAGCAGCGTAGTTTCAGGGGGCACAGATACGCAGTATTTT.

The table lists this clone with a count of one. The rearrangement joins TRBV7-9 to TRBJ1-5; D possibly corresponds to TRBD1 (5 bases). CDR1 and CDR2 (germline): SEHNR, FQNEAQ (reference sequence). The CDR3 sequence is 13 residues long. Trimming removed 7 bases from V and 3 bases from J, with 10 bases in between. The CDR3 nucleotides read TGTGCCAGCACCGACAGAGACAATCAGCCCCAGCATTTT. Translation gives CASTDRDNQPQHF.

This rearrangement joins TRBV9 to TRBJ2-7; D might be TRBD2 (6 bases). The CDR3 sequence is 15 residues long. Germline-derived CDR1 and CDR2 are SGDLS and YYNGEE. Trimming shortened V by 0 bases and J by 0 bases, and 10 bases separated the two germline ends. Here the CDR3 DNA reads TGTGCCAGCAGCGTAGGCGGGGACCACTCCTACGAGCAGTACTTC. Protein sequence: CASSVGGDHSYEQYF.

V is TRBV9 and J is TRBJ1-1; D is uncertain. The CDR3 is 13 amino acids. V lost 3 bases and J lost 1, with 7 bases in between. Germline assignment: CDR1 SGDLS and CDR2 YYNGEE. CDR3 DNA sequence: TGTGCCAGCAGCGGACACTCGAACACTGAAGCTTTCTTT. This sequence encodes CASSGHSNTEAFF.